The entry that follows covers one T cell receptor (beta chain) sequence. The data were obtained in a study of response to subunit inactivated influenza vaccine. Germline V gene sequence: CDR1 SGDLS, CDR2 YYNGEE. V was trimmed by 0 bases and J by 7 bases, leaving 8 bases between them. CDR3 length: 13 residues. One entry per CDR3 protein results from TCRdb running MiXCR on the RT-PCR reads. Of about 780,000 distinct CDR3 sequences detected, about 18% appear once; the ten largest clones hold approximately 11%. V usage is TRBV9 and J usage is TRBJ2-1; D is perhaps TRBD2 (6 bases). This receptor was obtained from a man aged 50-59 years who received an inactivated influenza vaccine. The starting material was PBMCs from blood, obtained around 5 days after vaccination. The CDR3 region has the DNA TGTGCCAGCAGCGTAGGACTAGTTAATGAGCAGTTCTTC. Encoded protein: CASSVGLVNEQFF.